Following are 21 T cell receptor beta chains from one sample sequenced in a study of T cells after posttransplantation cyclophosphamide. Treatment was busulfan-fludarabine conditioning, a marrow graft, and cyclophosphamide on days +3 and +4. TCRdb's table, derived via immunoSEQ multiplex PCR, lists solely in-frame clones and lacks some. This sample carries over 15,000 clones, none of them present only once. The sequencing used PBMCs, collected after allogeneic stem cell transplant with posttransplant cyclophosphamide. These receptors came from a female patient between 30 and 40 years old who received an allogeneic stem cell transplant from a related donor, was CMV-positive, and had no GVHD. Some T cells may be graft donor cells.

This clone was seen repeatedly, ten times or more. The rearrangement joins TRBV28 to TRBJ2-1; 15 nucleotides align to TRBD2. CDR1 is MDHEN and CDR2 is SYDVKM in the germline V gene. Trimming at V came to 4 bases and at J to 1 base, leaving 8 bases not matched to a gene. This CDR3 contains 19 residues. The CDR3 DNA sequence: TGTGCCAGCAGTTCAACCGGGACTAGCGGGAGGTTTTCCTACAATGAGCAGTTCTTC. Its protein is CASSSTGTSGRFSYNEQFF.

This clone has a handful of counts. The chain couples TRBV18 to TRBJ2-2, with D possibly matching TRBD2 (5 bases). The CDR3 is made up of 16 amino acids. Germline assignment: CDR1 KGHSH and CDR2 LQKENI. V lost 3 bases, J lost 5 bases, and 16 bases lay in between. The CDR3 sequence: CASSPGGALRTGELFF. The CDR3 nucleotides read TGTGCCAGCTCACCCGGAGGAGCCCTTCGGACCGGGGAGCTGTTTTTT.

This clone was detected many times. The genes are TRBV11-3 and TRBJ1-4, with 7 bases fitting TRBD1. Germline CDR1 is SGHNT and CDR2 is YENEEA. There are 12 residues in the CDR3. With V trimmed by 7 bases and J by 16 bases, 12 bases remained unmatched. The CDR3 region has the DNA TGTGCCAGCACCCCCCAGGGGACAGAGCCGTTTTTT. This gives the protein CASTPQGTEPFF.

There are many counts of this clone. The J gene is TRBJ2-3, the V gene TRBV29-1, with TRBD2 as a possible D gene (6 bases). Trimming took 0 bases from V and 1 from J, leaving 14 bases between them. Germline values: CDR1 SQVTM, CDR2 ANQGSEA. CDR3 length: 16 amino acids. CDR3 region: CSVEDFERVRTDTQYF. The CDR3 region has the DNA TGCAGCGTTGAAGATTTCGAGCGGGTACGCACAGATACGCAGTATTTT.

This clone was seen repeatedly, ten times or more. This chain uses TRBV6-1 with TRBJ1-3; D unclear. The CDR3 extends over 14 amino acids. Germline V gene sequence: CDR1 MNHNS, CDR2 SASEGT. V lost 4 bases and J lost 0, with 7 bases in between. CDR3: CASSAVHSGNTIYF. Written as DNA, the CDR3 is TGTGCCAGCAGTGCGGTCCACTCTGGAAACACCATATATTTT.

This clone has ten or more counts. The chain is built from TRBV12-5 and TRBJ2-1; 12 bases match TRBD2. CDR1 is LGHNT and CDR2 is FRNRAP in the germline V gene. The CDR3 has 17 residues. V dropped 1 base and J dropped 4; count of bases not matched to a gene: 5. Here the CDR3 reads CASGLALTSGGYNEQFF. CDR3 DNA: TGTGCTAGTGGTTTGGCACTGACTAGCGGGGGTTACAATGAGCAGTTCTTC.

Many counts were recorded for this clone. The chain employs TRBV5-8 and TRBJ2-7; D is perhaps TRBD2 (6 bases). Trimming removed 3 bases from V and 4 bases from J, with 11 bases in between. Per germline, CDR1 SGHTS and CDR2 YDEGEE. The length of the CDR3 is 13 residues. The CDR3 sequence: CASSSGGQYEQYF. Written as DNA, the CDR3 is TGTGCCAGCAGCTCCGGAGGGCAGTACGAGCAGTACTTC. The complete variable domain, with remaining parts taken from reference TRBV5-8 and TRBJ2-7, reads EAGVTQSPTHLIKTRGQQATLRCSPISGHTSVYWYQQALGLGLQFLLWYDEGEERNRGNFPPRFSGRQFPNYSSELNVNALELEDSALYLCASSSGGQYEQYFGPGTRLTVT.

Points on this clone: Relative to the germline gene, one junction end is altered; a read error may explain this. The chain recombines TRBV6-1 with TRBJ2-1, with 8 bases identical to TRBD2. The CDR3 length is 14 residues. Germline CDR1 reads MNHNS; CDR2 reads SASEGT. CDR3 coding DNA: TGTGCCAGCAGTCGACTAGCGCTGTACAATGAGCGGTTCTTC. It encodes CASSRLALYNERFF.

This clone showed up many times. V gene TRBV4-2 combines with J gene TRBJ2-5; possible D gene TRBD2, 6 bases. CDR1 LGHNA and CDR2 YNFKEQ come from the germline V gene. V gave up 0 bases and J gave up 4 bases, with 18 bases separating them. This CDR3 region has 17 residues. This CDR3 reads CASSQDPTGEEGETQYF. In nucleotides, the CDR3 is TGTGCCAGCAGCCAAGACCCCACCGGGGAGGAGGGAGAGACCCAGTACTTC.

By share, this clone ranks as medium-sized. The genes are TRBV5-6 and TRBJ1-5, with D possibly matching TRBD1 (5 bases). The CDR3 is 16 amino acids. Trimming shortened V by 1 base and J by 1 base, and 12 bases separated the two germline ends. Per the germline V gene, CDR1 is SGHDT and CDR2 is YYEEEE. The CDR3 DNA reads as TGTGCCAGCAGCTTGCTAGGTCAGGGAAGCAATCAGCCCCAGCATTTT. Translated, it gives CASSLLGQGSNQPQHF.

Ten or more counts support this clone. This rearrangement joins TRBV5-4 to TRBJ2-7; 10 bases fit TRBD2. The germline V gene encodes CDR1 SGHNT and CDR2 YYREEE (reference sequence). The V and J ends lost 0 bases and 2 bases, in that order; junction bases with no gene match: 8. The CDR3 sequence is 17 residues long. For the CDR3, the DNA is TGTGCCAGCAGCTTGGAGCTAGCGGGAGAATTGGCCTACGAGCAGTACTTC. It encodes CASSLELAGELAYEQYF.

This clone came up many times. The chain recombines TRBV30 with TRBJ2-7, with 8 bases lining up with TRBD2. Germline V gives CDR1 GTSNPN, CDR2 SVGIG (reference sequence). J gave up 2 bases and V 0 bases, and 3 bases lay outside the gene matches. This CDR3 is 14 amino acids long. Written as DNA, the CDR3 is TGTGCCTGGAGTGTAACAGCGGGAGCCTACGAGCAGTACTTC. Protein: CAWSVTAGAYEQYF.

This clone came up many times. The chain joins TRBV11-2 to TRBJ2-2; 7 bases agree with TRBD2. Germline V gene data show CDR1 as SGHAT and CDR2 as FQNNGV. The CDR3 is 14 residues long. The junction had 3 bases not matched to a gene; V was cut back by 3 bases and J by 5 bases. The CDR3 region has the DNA TGTGCCAGCAGCTTGGTCGGGGGGACCGGGGAGCTGTTTTTT. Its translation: CASSLVGGTGELFF.

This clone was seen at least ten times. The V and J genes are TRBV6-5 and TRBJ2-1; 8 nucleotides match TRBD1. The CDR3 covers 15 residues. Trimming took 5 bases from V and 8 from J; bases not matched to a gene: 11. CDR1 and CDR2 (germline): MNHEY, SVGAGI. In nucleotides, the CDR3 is TGTGCCAGCAGTCCAGACAGGGGAAGTATGTATGAGCAGTTCTTC. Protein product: CASSPDRGSMYEQFF.

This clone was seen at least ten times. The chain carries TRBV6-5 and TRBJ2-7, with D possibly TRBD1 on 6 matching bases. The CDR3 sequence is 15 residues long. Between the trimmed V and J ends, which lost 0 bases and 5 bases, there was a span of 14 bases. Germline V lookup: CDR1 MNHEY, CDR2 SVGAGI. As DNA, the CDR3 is TGTGCCAGCAGTTACTCGATTACAGGGCGCGACGAGCAGTACTTC. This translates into CASSYSITGRDEQYF.

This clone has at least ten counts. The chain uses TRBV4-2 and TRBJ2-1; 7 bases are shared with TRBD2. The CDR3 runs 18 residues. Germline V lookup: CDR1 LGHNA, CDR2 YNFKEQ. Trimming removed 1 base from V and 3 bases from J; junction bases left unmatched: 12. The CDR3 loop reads CASSQGESGSSGYNEQFF. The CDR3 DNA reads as TGTGCCAGCAGCCAAGGCGAATCCGGGTCTAGCGGCTACAATGAGCAGTTCTTC.

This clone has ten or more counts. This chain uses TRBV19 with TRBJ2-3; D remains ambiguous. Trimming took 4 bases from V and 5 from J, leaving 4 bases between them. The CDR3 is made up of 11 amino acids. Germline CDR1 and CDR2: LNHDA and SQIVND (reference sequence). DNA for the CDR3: TGTGCCAGTAGTACAGGAGATACGCAGTATTTT. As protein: CASSTGDTQYF. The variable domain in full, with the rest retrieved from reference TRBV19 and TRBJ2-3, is DGGITQSPKYLFRKEGQNVTLSCEQNLNHDAMYWYRQDPGQGLRLIYYSQIVNDFQKGDIAEGYSVSREKKESFPLTVTSAQKNPTAFYLCASSTGDTQYFGPGTRLTVL.

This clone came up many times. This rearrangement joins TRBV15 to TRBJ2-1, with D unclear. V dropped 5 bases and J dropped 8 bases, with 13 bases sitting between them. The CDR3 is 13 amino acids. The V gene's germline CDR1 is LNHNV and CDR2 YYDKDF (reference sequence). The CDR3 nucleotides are TGTGCCACCAGCCGACGGTTCGAGGATGAGCAGTTCTTC. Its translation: CATSRRFEDEQFF.

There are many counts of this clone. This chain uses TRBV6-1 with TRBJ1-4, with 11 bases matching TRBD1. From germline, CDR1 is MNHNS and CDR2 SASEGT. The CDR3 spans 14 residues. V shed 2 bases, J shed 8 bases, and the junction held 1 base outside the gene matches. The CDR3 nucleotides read TGTGCCAGCAGTGAAAGGGACAGGGGGGAAAAACTGTTTTTT. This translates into CASSERDRGEKLFF.

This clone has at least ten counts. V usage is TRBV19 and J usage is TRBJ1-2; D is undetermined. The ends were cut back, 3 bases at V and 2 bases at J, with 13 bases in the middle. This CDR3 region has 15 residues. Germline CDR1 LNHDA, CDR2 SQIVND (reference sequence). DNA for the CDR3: TGTGCCAGTAGTATGATCTCGACTGAGAACTATGGCTACACCTTC. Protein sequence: CASSMISTENYGYTF.

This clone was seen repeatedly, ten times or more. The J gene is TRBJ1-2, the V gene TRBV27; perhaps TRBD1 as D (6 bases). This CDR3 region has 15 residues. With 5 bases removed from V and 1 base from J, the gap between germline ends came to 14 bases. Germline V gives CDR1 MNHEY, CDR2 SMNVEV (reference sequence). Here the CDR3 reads CASSALGGVNYGYTF. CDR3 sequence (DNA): TGTGCCAGCAGTGCGCTAGGGGGGGTTAACTATGGCTACACCTTC.